The rows below give T cell receptor beta chains drawn from one sample of a study of cytomegalovirus exposure and HLA in healthy donors. The data were produced by immunoSEQ multiplex PCR, yet TCRdb's version contains in-frame clones alone and is incomplete. The sample has around 140,000 clones, about 87% seen once. The source material was PBMCs. Receptors were obtained from a man between 18 and 29 years old in good health and CMV-seropositive. Each CDR3 is given with its conserved first and last residue. The D gene is left open where the match is weak. Part of the rows lack a size; the others show once, few, many or a class for expanded clones.

-	-	TRBJ1-2	TRBV27	CASSLGSNYGYTF	TGTGCCAGCAGTTTGGGCTCTAACTATGGCTACACCTTC
-	TRBD1	TRBJ1-4	TRBV5-6	CASSRTGATNEKLFF	TGTGCCAGCAGCCGTACAGGGGCGACTAATGAAAAACTGTTTTTT
-	-	TRBJ1-6	TRBV6-1	CASSEPGGGNNSPLHF	TGTGCCAGCAGTGAGCCTGGGGGAGGGAATAATTCACCCCTCCACTTT
once	TRBD1	TRBJ2-2	TRBV6-5	CASSLTGGSGELFF	TGTGCCAGCAGTTTAACAGGGGGATCCGGGGAGCTGTTTTTT
-	-	TRBJ1-1	TRBV6-6	CASSYQGTAEAFF	TGTGCCAGCAGTTACCAGGGGACCGCTGAAGCTTTCTTT
once	-	TRBJ2-3	TRBV25-1	CASSEFVAREASTDTQYF	TGTGCCAGCAGTGAGTTCGTTGCGAGGGAGGCTAGCACAGATACGCAGTATTTT
-	-	TRBJ2-1	TRBV20-1	CSASLNEQFF	TGCAGTGCTAGTCTTAATGAGCAGTTCTTC
-	-	TRBJ2-1	TRBV27	CASSLSRVTDNEQFF	TGTGCCAGCAGTTTATCCCGGGTGACAGACAATGAGCAGTTCTTC
-	-	TRBJ1-2	TRBV25-1	CASSPLEVERYGYTF	TGTGCCAGCAGTCCCCTCGAGGTAGAACGCTATGGCTACACCTTC
-	-	TRBJ2-7	TRBV5-4	CASSLAPAGSYEQYF	TGTGCCAGCAGCTTGGCCCCCGCGGGCTCCTACGAGCAGTACTTC
-	-	TRBJ2-7	TRBV5-1	CASSLGPTSPLEEQYF	TGCGCCAGCAGCTTAGGACCCACTAGCCCCCTTGAGGAGCAGTACTTC
-	-	TRBJ2-1	TRBV27	CASSPGRGGEQFF	TGTGCCAGCAGCCCCGGTCGGGGTGGAGAGCAGTTCTTC
once	-	TRBJ2-1	TRBV6-1	CASNPQGTGEQFF	TGTGCCAGCAATCCTCAGGGAACTGGGGAGCAGTTCTTC
-	-	TRBJ1-3	TRBV7-9	CASRYQGTGNTIYF	TGTGCCAGCAGGTACCAGGGGACTGGAAACACCATATATTTT
-	-	TRBJ1-2	TRBV6-5	CASSYPGASGGGYTF	TGTGCCAGCAGCTACCCAGGGGCCTCTGGAGGTGGCTACACCTTC
-	-	TRBJ2-7	TRBV19	CASSGNLGLVQYF	TGTGCCAGTAGCGGGAATCTGGGTCTGGTGCAGTACTTC